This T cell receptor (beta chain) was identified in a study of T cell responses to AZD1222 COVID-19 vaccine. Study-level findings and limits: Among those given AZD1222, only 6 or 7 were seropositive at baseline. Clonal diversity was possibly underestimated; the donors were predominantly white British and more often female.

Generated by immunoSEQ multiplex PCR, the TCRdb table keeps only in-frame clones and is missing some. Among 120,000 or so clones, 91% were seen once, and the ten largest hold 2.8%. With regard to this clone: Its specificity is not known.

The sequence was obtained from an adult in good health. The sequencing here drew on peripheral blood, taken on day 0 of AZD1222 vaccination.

The DNA of the CDR3 is TGTGCCAGCAGGACCACGGACATGCCCACTGAAGCTTTCTTT. Its translation is CASRTTDMPTEAFF. The chain combines TRBV6-5 with TRBJ1-1, with D possibly matching TRBD1 (5 bases). The V gene lost 6 bases and the J gene lost 4 bases, with 15 bases spanning the gap. Germline V gene lookup returns CDR1 MNHEY and CDR2 SVGAGI. The CDR3 length is 14 residues.